This T cell receptor (beta chain) was identified in a study of cytomegalovirus exposure and HLA in healthy donors. Looking at the study overall: A prior study identified roughly 110 million unique TCR beta sequences from about 200 million T cells. HLA-typed donors were the source of approximately 86 million unique TCRs held in an early data release. Findings and caveats of the study: The study carried out a later analysis of TCR beta sequences. It associated about 15,000 of them with specific HLA alleles at a false discovery rate of 0.05. Most likely, a cluster of highly shared sequence variants arose as a sequencing artifact.

The PCR made use of 60 Vbeta and 13 Jbeta primers. Clones were read by immunoSEQ multiplex PCR, and TCRdb kept only the in-frame ones, dropping some. The sample includes roughly 190,000 clones, around 86% of them seen just once. For this clone: Its antigen is still unknown.

Germline CDR1 KGHSH, CDR2 LQKENI. The ends lost 6 bases at V and 2 bases at J; junction bases unmatched: 9. The CDR3 loop spans 15 amino acids. The chain is built from TRBV18 and TRBJ2-7, with 8 positions matching TRBD2. This TCR came from a woman between 50 and 59 years old in good health and CMV-seropositive. Specimen: PBMCs. CDR3 sequence (DNA): TGTGCCAGCTCCCCCCCGGGGGGGCCAACCTACGAGCAGTACTTC. Translated, it gives CASSPPGGPTYEQYF. Filled out from reference TRBV18 and TRBJ2-7, the complete variable domain reads NAGVMQNPRHLVRRRGQEARLRCSPMKGHSHVYWYRQLPEEGLKFMVYLQKENIIDESGMPKERFSAEFPKEGPSILRIQQVVRGDSAAYFCASSPPGGPTYEQYFGPGTRLTVT.